The 25 T cell receptor beta chains given below trace back to one sample, sequenced in a study of cytomegalovirus exposure and HLA in healthy donors. The PCR was carried out with 60 Vbeta primers and 13 Jbeta primers. The data were produced by immunoSEQ multiplex PCR, yet TCRdb's version contains in-frame clones alone and is incomplete. The table records about 120,000 clones, approximately 9.4% of them present only once. Material for sequencing was PBMCs. These receptors all come from a man aged 25 to 40 in good health and CMV-seronegative.

The chain joins TRBV18 to TRBJ2-2; a weak D match, TRBD2 (5 bases). The germline gives CDR1 KGHSH, CDR2 LQKENI. This CDR3 region has 12 residues. V was trimmed by 4 bases and J by 8 bases, leaving 8 bases between them. CDR3 sequence (DNA): TGTGCCAGCTCACGGACTCTGGGGGAGCTGTTTTTT. It encodes CASSRTLGELFF.

This clone was observed a few times. This chain uses TRBV5-5 with TRBJ1-5, with D hard to call. V was cut by 4 bases and J by 0 bases, with 11 bases left in between. Looked up from germline, CDR1 is SGHKS and CDR2 is YYEKEE (reference sequence). CDR3 length equals 15 residues. The CDR3 coding sequence is TGTGCCAGCAGCCCCGTTGCGGGTAGCAATCAGCCCCAGCATTTT. Translating it yields CASSPVAGSNQPQHF.

This chain connects TRBV29-1 to TRBJ2-7, with 11 bases matching TRBD2. The CDR3 consists of 16 residues. Trimming removed 5 bases from V and 0 bases from J; junction bases left unmatched: 9. Germline V gene lookup returns CDR1 SQVTM and CDR2 ANQGSEA. CDR3 loop: CSVRPSGGPSSYEQYF. The CDR3 DNA reads as TGCAGCGTTCGCCCTAGCGGGGGGCCGAGCTCCTACGAGCAGTACTTC.

This chain connects TRBV6-1 to TRBJ1-4; D gene unclear. V dropped 8 bases and J dropped 0 bases, with 4 bases sitting between them. CDR1 and CDR2 (germline): MNHNS, SASEGT. The CDR3 runs to 12 residues. The CDR3 reads CASGSTNEKLFF. The CDR3 DNA sequence: TGTGCCAGCGGCTCAACTAATGAAAAACTGTTTTTT.

This chain uses TRBV18 with TRBJ2-3; no definite D call. Trimming took 3 bases from V and 4 from J, leaving 8 bases between them. The CDR3 loop spans 13 amino acids. Germline V gene sequence: CDR1 KGHSH, CDR2 LQKENI. CDR3 nucleotide sequence: TGTGCCAGCTCACCGACTTCCCCAGATACGCAGTATTTT. Amino acids: CASSPTSPDTQYF.

This clone has more than one count but fewer than ten. CDR3: CASSGRDYKETQYF. CDR3 bases: TGTGCCAGCAGCGGCCGGGACTACAAAGAGACCCAGTACTTC. This chain links TRBV7-2 with TRBJ2-5; 7 bases agree with TRBD2. Looked up from germline, CDR1 is SGHTA and CDR2 is FQGNSA. The CDR3 is 14 residues long. The J segment lost 3 bases and the V segment lost 5 bases, leaving 6 bases of the junction unmatched.

As DNA, the CDR3 is TGTGCCAGCAGCTCCACAGGGGGTCCTAATGAAAAACTGTTTTTT. As protein: CASSSTGGPNEKLFF. The chain couples TRBV5-4 to TRBJ1-4, with 8 bases aligning to TRBD1. Germline-derived CDR1 and CDR2 are SGHNT and YYREEE (reference sequence). Trimming removed 3 bases from V and 3 bases from J; junction bases left unmatched: 4. The CDR3 sequence is 15 residues long. Together with reference TRBV5-4 and TRBJ1-4, the CDR3 gives the full variable domain: ETGVTQSPTHLIKTRGQQVTLRCSSQSGHNTVSWYQQALGQGPQFIFQYYREEENGRGNFPPRFSGLQFPNYSSELNVNALELDDSALYLCASSSTGGPNEKLFFGSGTQLSVL.

This clone was counted only a few times. The chain joins TRBV19 to TRBJ1-6; tentatively, D is TRBD1 (5 bases). Trimming shortened V by 5 bases and J by 9 bases, and 11 bases separated the two germline ends. The CDR3 length is 13 residues. CDR1 is LNHDA and CDR2 is SQIVND in the germline V gene (reference sequence). As DNA, the CDR3 is TGTGCCAGTAGTCTGGGGGAGGTTTCACCCCTCCACTTT. Amino acids: CASSLGEVSPLHF. The complete variable domain, with remaining parts taken from reference TRBV19 and TRBJ1-6, reads DGGITQSPKYLFRKEGQNVTLSCEQNLNHDAMYWYRQDPGQGLRLIYYSQIVNDFQKGDIAEGYSVSREKKESFPLTVTSAQKNPTAFYLCASSLGEVSPLHFGNGTRLTVT.

The gene calls are TRBV11-2 and TRBJ2-3, with D perhaps TRBD1 (5 bases). There are 16 residues in the CDR3. V was cut by 5 bases and J by 0 bases, with 15 bases left in between. Germline V gene sequence: CDR1 SGHAT, CDR2 FQNNGV. CDR3 nucleotides: TGTGCCAGCAGCCAAAATGGGGCTGGGAGCACAGATACGCAGTATTTT. Translating gives CASSQNGAGSTDTQYF.

This clone came up a few times. The DNA is left out, because the CDR3 cannot be placed on it with certainty; the CDR3 is given as TCRdb lists it. This rearrangement joins TRBV27 to TRBJ1-5; the table assigns TRBD1, which was not confirmed against the DNA. The germline V gene encodes CDR1 MNHEY and CDR2 SMNVEV (reference sequence). The CDR3 comprises 15 residues, both ends counted. CDR3 sequence: CASSFFGHRNQPQHF.

This clone has a handful of counts. The V call is TRBV11-2, the J call TRBJ2-5; 7 nucleotides match TRBD2. Germline V gene lookup returns CDR1 SGHAT and CDR2 FQNNGV. V lost 0 bases, J lost 7 bases, and 8 bases stayed unmatched. This CDR3 spans 15 amino acids. As DNA, the CDR3 is TGTGCCAGCAGCTTAGATCCGGTTGCGGGGGTGACCCAGTACTTC. Protein product: CASSLDPVAGVTQYF.

J is TRBJ1-1 and V is TRBV5-1; D ambiguous. The germline V and J ends were trimmed by 0 bases and 7 bases, with 10 bases remaining between them. CDR3 length: 13 amino acids. Germline loops: CDR1 SGHRS, CDR2 YFSETQ. The CDR3 protein is CASSLDMPVEAFF. In DNA form, the CDR3 reads TGCGCCAGCAGCTTGGATATGCCGGTTGAAGCTTTCTTT. Looking up the rest from reference TRBV5-1 and TRBJ1-1 gives the full variable domain: KAGVTQTPRYLIKTRGQQVTLSCSPISGHRSVSWYQQTPGQGLQFLFEYFSETQRNKGNFPGRFSGRQFSNSRSEMNVSTLELGDSALYLCASSLDMPVEAFFGQGTRLTVV.

The rearrangement uses TRBV27 and TRBJ2-7; D perhaps matches TRBD1 (6 bases). The CDR3 totals 14 residues. CDR1 MNHEY and CDR2 SMNVEV come from the germline V gene (reference sequence). V lost 3 bases and J 2 bases, leaving 11 bases between the germline ends. CDR3 protein: CASSFDRTTYEQYF. CDR3 bases: TGTGCCAGCAGTTTCGACAGGACCACCTACGAGCAGTACTTC.

The chain joins TRBV6-4 to TRBJ2-3; 11 nucleotides agree with TRBD2. CDR1 is MRHNA, CDR2 SNTAGT, per germline. The CDR3 is 19 amino acids. After removal of 8 bases from V and 2 bases from J, the junction contained 18 bases not matched to a gene. The CDR3 nucleotides are TGTGCCAGCGCCCCGGACTATTTACTAGCGGGAGTTTCCACAGATACGCAGTATTTT. This encodes CASAPDYLLAGVSTDTQYF.

This clone was counted ten times or more. The chain employs TRBV7-9 and TRBJ1-1; 11 bases map to TRBD1. This CDR3 region has 13 residues. From germline, CDR1 is SEHNR and CDR2 FQNEAQ (reference sequence). J was trimmed by 7 bases and V by 6 bases; bases with no gene match: 4. CDR3 amino acids: CASRRTGGSEAFF. The CDR3 DNA follows: TGTGCCAGCAGGAGGACAGGGGGCAGTGAAGCTTTCTTT.

The rearrangement links TRBV5-1 to TRBJ2-7, with D perhaps TRBD2 (5 bases). Germline V gene lookup returns CDR1 SGHRS and CDR2 YFSETQ. V lost 5 bases and J lost 0, with 15 bases in between. This CDR3 spans 15 amino acids. The CDR3 sequence is CASRSGLGSSYEQYF. CDR3 DNA: TGCGCCAGCAGATCCGGCCTAGGGAGCTCCTACGAGCAGTACTTC.

There are a few counts of this clone. The rearrangement joins TRBV4-1 to TRBJ2-1; TRBD2 agrees at 10 bases. The CDR3 is 15 amino acids. Germline lookup yields CDR1 MGHRA and CDR2 YSYEKL. Unmatched junction bases numbered 9, after V lost 4 bases and J lost 9 bases. The CDR3 protein is CASSPPAGGQIEQFF. CDR3 in DNA: TGCGCCAGCAGCCCGCCAGCGGGAGGGCAGATTGAGCAGTTCTTC.

The chain uses TRBV19 and TRBJ1-2, with TRBD1 matching 7 bases. The CDR3 has 15 amino acids. CDR1 is LNHDA and CDR2 is SQIVND in the germline V gene (reference sequence). Trimming cost V 7 bases and J 0 bases; bases outside gene matches: 8. CDR3 DNA sequence: TGTGCCAGTATGGGACAGAGGGTCCCTAACTATGGCTACACCTTC. It translates to CASMGQRVPNYGYTF.

This clone has more than one count but fewer than ten. This rearrangement joins TRBV2 to TRBJ2-6; D remains ambiguous. Germline loops: CDR1 SNHLY, CDR2 FYNNEI. The CDR3 covers 15 residues. V lost 3 bases and J lost 0, with 6 bases in between. The CDR3 loop is CASSEQASGANVLTF. CDR3 in DNA: TGTGCCAGCAGTGAGCAGGCCTCTGGGGCCAACGTCCTGACTTTC.

The V and J genes are TRBV28 and TRBJ2-3, with 7 positions matching TRBD1. The V gene end was trimmed by 2 bases and the J gene end by 7 bases; junction bases not matched to a gene: 6. Germline V CDR1 and CDR2: MDHEN, SYDVKM. The CDR3 runs 14 residues. The CDR3 here is CASSLIGTEYTQYF. CDR3 coding DNA: TGTGCCAGCAGTTTAATAGGGACAGAGTATACGCAGTATTTT.

The chain carries TRBV10-1 and TRBJ2-3; D is possibly TRBD2 (6 bases). The germline V gene has CDR1 WNHNN and CDR2 SYGVQD (reference sequence). The V end lost 3 bases, the J end lost 0 bases, and 19 bases lay between the germline ends. The CDR3 contains 18 residues. The CDR3 reads CASSDPSRTTSSTDTQYF. The CDR3 bases are TGCGCCAGCAGTGATCCCTCTCGGACTACCTCTAGCACAGATACGCAGTATTTT.

This chain joins TRBV7-9 and TRBJ2-5, with TRBD2 identical over 11 bases. V lost 5 bases to trimming and J lost 1 base; unmatched junction nucleotides: 3. CDR3 length equals 15 residues. From germline, CDR1 is SEHNR and CDR2 FQNEAQ (reference sequence). CDR3 loop: CASSPGLAGQETQYF. The CDR3 DNA sequence: TGTGCCAGCAGCCCAGGACTAGCGGGCCAAGAGACCCAGTACTTC. The full variable domain, its missing parts supplied by reference TRBV7-9 and TRBJ2-5, is DTGVSQNPRHKITKRGQNVTFRCDPISEHNRLYWYRQTLGQGPEFLTYFQNEAQLEKSRLLSDRFSAERPKGSFSTLEIQRTEQGDSAMYLCASSPGLAGQETQYFGPGTRLLVL.

This clone was counted a few times. This chain joins TRBV29-1 and TRBJ2-5; TRBD2 agrees at 8 bases. Germline CDR1 and CDR2: SQVTM and ANQGSEA. The J segment lost 5 bases and the V segment lost 1 base, leaving 6 bases of the junction unmatched. The CDR3 is 14 residues long. The CDR3 is CSVEGGRGGETQYF. The CDR3 nucleotides read TGCAGCGTTGAAGGCGGCCGGGGGGGGGAGACCCAGTACTTC.

This clone was seen just once. V and J are TRBV7-2 and TRBJ1-2; D is unresolved. V was cut by 1 base and J by 2 bases, with 5 bases left in between. Looked up from germline, CDR1 is SGHTA and CDR2 is FQGNSA. The CDR3 totals 13 residues. CDR3 DNA: TGTGCCAGCAGCTTAGACTCCAACTATGGCTACACCTTC. Its translation: CASSLDSNYGYTF. Full variable domain (missing parts from reference TRBV7-2 and TRBJ1-2): GAGVSQSPSNKVTEKGKDVELRCDPISGHTALYWYRQSLGQGLEFLIYFQGNSAPDKSGLPSDRFSAERTGGSVSTLTIQRTQQEDSAVYLCASSLDSNYGYTFGSGTRLTVV.

Only a few counts were recorded for this clone. A read error may produce the germline difference seen at one junction end. The rearrangement links TRBV30 to TRBJ1-1; D is possibly TRBD1 (6 bases). This CDR3 is 14 amino acids long. CDR1 is GTSNPN and CDR2 is SVGIG in the germline V gene (reference sequence). CDR3 bases: TGTGCCTGGAGGGGGCCAGGGGTGAAGACTGAAGCTTTCTTT. It is translated as CAWRGPGVKTEAFF.